This T cell receptor beta chain is drawn from a study of blood T cell repertoires in COVID-19. On the study more broadly: The cDNA or gDNA used as material had been derived from T cells, B-cell-depleted T cells, or PBMCs.

V lost 1 base and J lost 5, with 8 bases in between. Germline V CDR1 and CDR2: MGHRA, YSYEKL. The length of the CDR3 is 14 residues. Study processing details: Estimated nucleated cell counts came from reference gene primer amplification. The data were produced by immunoSEQ multiplex PCR, yet TCRdb's version contains in-frame clones alone and is incomplete. V and J calls and clone size are copied from that table; D and trimming were computed from the DNA. The sample lists about 140,000 clones, roughly 88% occurring once. The V and J genes are TRBV4-1 and TRBJ1-4; D not certain. The TCR was taken from a man between 65 and 85 years old with acute or convalescent COVID-19. What was sequenced was peripheral blood. In nucleotides, the CDR3 is TGCGCCAGCAGCCAAGTGTCGGTGAATGAAAAACTGTTTTTT. It codes for CASSQVSVNEKLFF.